This T cell receptor (beta chain) originates from a study of T cell changes during pregnancy in multiple sclerosis. Produced via immunoSEQ multiplex PCR; TCRdb's table is partial and in-frame only. The sample yields some 60,000 clones, approximately 89% seen once. This clonotype was obtained from a female donor with multiple sclerosis, enrolled in a pregnancy study. Sequenced material: peripheral blood, taken after pregnancy.

The CDR3 DNA reads TGTGCCAGCAGCCAACCCAGGGCGCAAGAGACCCAGTACTTC. It encodes CASSQPRAQETQYF. The chain carries TRBV14 and TRBJ2-5, with D possibly being TRBD1 (5 bases). CDR3 length: 14 amino acids. Trimming stripped 2 bases from V and 2 bases from J, with 9 bases between. Germline V lookup: CDR1 SGHDN, CDR2 FVKESK.